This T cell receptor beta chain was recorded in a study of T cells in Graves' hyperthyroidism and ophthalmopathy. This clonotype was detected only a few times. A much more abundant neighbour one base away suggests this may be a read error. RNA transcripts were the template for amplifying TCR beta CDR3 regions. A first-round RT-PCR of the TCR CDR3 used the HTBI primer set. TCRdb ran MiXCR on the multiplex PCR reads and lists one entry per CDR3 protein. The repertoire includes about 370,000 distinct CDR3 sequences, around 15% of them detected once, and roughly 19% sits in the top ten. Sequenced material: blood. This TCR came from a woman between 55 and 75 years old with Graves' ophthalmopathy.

In nucleotides, the CDR3 is TGTGCCAGCAGCACCGGACAGGGGGAGACCCAGTACTTC. As protein: CASSTGQGETQYF. V usage is TRBV9 and J usage is TRBJ2-5, with 9 bases aligning to TRBD1. The V segment lost 4 bases and the J segment 5 bases; nucleotides outside the gene matches: 3. CDR1 and CDR2 from the germline V gene are SGDLS and YYNGEE. The CDR3 runs 13 residues.